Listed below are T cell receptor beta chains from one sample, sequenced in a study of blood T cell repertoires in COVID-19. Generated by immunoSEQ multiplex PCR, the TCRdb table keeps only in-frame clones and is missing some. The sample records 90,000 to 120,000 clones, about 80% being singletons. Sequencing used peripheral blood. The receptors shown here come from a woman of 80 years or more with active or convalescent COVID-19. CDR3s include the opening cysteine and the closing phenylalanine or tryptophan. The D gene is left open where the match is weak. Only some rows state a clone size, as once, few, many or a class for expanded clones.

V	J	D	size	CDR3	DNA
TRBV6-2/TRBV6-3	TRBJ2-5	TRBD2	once	CASSALPGLGMKETQYF	TGTGCCAGCAGTGCCTTACCGGGACTAGGTATGAAAGAGACCCAGTACTTC
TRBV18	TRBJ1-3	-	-	CASSLVQGTSGNTIYF	TGTGCCAGCTCACTAGTTCAGGGGACCTCTGGAAACACCATATATTTT
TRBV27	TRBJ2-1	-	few	CASSFSGVRLGEQFF	TGTGCCAGCAGTTTTAGCGGTGTCCGGCTCGGTGAGCAGTTCTTC
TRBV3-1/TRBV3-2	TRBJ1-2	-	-	CASSRAGSGYGYTF	TGTGCCAGCAGCCGGGCGGGTTCGGGGTATGGCTACACCTTC
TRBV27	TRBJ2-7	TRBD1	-	CASRRQGRTYEQYF	TGTGCCAGTCGACGACAGGGGAGGACCTACGAGCAGTACTTC
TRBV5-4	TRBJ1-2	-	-	CASSLGGGGRLYGYTF	TGTGCCAGCAGCTTGGGAGGTGGAGGGCGGCTCTATGGCTACACCTTC
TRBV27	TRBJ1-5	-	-	CASSAAGAFNQPQHF	TGTGCCAGCAGCGCAGCAGGGGCCTTTAATCAGCCCCAGCATTTT
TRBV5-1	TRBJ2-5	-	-	CASSLGHLQETQYF	TGCGCCAGCAGCTTGGGACACCTCCAAGAGACCCAGTACTTC
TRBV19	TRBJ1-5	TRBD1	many	CASSITGGLQPQHF	TGTGCCAGTAGTATAACAGGGGGCCTTCAGCCCCAGCATTTT
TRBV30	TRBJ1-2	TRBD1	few	CAWSVQDRVNYGYTF	TGTGCCTGGAGTGTACAGGACAGGGTTAACTATGGCTACACCTTC
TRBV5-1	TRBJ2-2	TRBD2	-	CASGGREGNTGELFF	TGCGCCAGCGGGGGACGGGAGGGGAACACCGGGGAGCTGTTTTTT
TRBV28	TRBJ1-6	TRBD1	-	CASSLYREGQGGGSPLHF	TGTGCCAGCAGTCTATACAGGGAAGGACAGGGAGGCGGTTCACCCCTCCACTTT
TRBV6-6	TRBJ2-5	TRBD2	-	CASSPRLAGGPGETQYF	TGTGCCAGCAGTCCAAGACTAGCGGGAGGGCCAGGGGAGACCCAGTACTTC
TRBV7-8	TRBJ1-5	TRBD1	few	CASSLGTGAGQHF	TGTGCCAGCAGCTTAGGGACAGGCGCAGGTCAGCATTTT
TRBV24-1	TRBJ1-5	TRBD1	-	CATSDLAGGDQPQHF	TGTGCCACCAGTGATTTGGCAGGGGGCGATCAGCCCCAGCATTTT
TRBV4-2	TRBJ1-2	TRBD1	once	CASSQAGTGVRYTF	TGTGCCAGCAGCCAGGCCGGGACAGGGGTTCGCTACACCTTC
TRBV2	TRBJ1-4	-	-	CASSEGQVGEKLFF	TGTGCCAGCAGTGAAGGACAGGTCGGTGAAAAACTGTTTTTT
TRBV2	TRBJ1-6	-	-	CASRQSFNSPLHF	TGTGCCAGCAGACAGAGCTTTAATTCACCCCTCCACTTT
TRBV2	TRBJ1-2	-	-	CARRGSSGYGYTF	TGTGCCAGACGGGGGAGTTCCGGCTATGGCTACACCTTC
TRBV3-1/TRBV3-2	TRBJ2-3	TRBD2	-	CASSQDASSGDTQYF	TGTGCCAGCAGCCAAGACGCGTCTAGCGGAGATACGCAGTATTTT
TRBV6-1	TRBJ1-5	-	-	CASSEAAGGQPQHF	TGTGCCAGCAGTGAAGCGGCGGGGGGTCAGCCCCAGCATTTT
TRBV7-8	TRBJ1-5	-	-	CASSSDRLKNQPQHF	TGTGCCAGCAGCTCCGACAGGTTAAAAAATCAGCCCCAGCATTTT
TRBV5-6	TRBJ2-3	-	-	CASSLGQRLEDTQYF	TGTGCCAGCAGCTTGGGGCAGCGATTGGAAGATACGCAGTATTTT
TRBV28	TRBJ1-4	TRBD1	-	CASSLGTGGDEKLFF	TGTGCCAGCAGTCTTGGTACAGGGGGTGATGAAAAACTGTTTTTT
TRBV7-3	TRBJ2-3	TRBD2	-	CASSLMPSGGIDTQYF	TGTGCCAGCAGCTTAATGCCCAGCGGGGGTATAGATACGCAGTATTTT
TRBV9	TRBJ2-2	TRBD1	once	CASGGNRGTNTGELFF	TGTGCCAGCGGGGGCAACAGGGGTACCAACACCGGGGAGCTGTTTTTT
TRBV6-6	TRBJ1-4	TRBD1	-	CASRRDKGASLEKLFF	TGTGCCAGCAGAAGAGATAAGGGGGCGAGTTTGGAAAAACTGTTTTTT
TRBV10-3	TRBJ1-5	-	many	CAIRGGRDATSPQHF	TGTGCCATCAGGGGGGGACGGGACGCTACCTCGCCCCAGCATTTT
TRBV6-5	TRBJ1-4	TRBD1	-	CASSYGRRQGNEKLFF	TGTGCCAGCAGTTACGGGCGACGACAGGGAAATGAAAAACTGTTTTTT
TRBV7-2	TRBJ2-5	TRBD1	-	CASSYHRGYQETQYF	TGTGCCAGCAGCTACCACAGGGGGTACCAAGAGACCCAGTACTTC
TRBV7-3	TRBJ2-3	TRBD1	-	CASSRQGPGEDTQYF	TGTGCCAGCAGCCGACAGGGGCCTGGGGAAGATACGCAGTATTTT
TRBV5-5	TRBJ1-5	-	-	CASSLVPVNQPQHF	TGTGCCAGCAGCTTGGTACCAGTCAATCAGCCCCAGCATTTT
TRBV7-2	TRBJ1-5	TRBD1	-	CASSRYRGLNQPQHF	TGTGCCAGCAGCCGTTACAGGGGCCTCAATCAGCCCCAGCATTTT
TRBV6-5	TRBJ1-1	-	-	CASRAPGTSEAFF	TGTGCCAGCAGGGCTCCCGGGACATCTGAAGCTTTCTTT
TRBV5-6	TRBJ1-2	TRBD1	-	CASSDTGAGRGYTF	TGTGCCAGCAGCGACACAGGGGCAGGTCGTGGCTACACCTTC
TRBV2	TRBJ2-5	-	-	CASSEGTAQETQYF	TGTGCCAGCAGTGAAGGGACAGCACAAGAGACCCAGTACTTC
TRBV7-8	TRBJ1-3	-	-	CASSLDFLTGTSRGTNTIYF	TGTGCCAGCAGCTTAGACTTTCTGACAGGCACTTCTAGGGGGACAAACACCATATATTTT
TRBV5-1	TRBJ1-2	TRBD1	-	CASSLGSTGEYGYTF	TGCGCCAGCAGCTTGGGGAGTACAGGGGAGTATGGCTACACCTTC
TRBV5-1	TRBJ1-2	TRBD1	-	CASSLGQGTDGYTF	TGCGCCAGCAGCTTAGGACAGGGTACGGATGGCTACACCTTC
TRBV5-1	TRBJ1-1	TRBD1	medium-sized	CASSLEGAITEAFF	TGCGCCAGCAGCTTGGAGGGGGCGATAACTGAAGCTTTCTTT
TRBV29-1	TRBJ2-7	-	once	CSVPSRGLLSYEQYF	TGCAGCGTTCCCTCGCGGGGTCTCCTCTCCTACGAGCAGTACTTC
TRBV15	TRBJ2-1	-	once	CATARYGVTNEQFF	TGTGCCACCGCCCGCTATGGTGTGACAAATGAGCAGTTCTTC
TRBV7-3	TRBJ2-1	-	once	CASSLLRASDEQFF	TGTGCCAGCAGCCTTTTGAGGGCTTCGGATGAGCAGTTCTTC
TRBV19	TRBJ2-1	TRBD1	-	CASSARPQGWGLNEQFF	TGTGCCAGTAGTGCCCGACCACAGGGGTGGGGATTGAATGAGCAGTTCTTC
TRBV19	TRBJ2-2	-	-	CASSSDRLAGELFF	TGTGCCAGTAGTTCCGACAGGTTAGCCGGGGAGCTGTTTTTT
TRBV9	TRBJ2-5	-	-	CASSVVGGETQYF	TGTGCCAGCAGCGTAGTGGGAGGCGAGACCCAGTACTTC
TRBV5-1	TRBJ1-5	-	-	CASSLGQDNQPQHF	TGCGCCAGCAGCTTGGGGCAAGACAATCAGCCCCAGCATTTT
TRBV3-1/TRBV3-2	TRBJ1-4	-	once	CASSQMDSSYEKLFF	TGTGCCAGCAGCCAAATGGACAGCTCTTACGAAAAACTGTTTTTT
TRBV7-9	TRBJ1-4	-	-	CASSLWAGDHEKLFF	TGTGCCAGCAGCTTATGGGCAGGGGATCATGAAAAACTGTTTTTT